What follows are 15 T cell receptor beta chains derived from one specimen sequenced in a study of vaccination and CD4 T cells after COVID-19. Treatment in this sample: roughly ten-day PBMC culture with coronavirus spike peptide pools or control peptides (ViraFEST assay). Sequenced with the Oncomine TCR Beta short-read assay was DNA taken from cultured CD4+ T cells. TCRdb re-called the PCR reads with MiXCR, one entry per CDR3 protein. The table has more than 9,000 distinct CDR3 sequences, around a third seen once. These receptors are not linked to any known antigen. Material: CD4+ T cells from blood, cultured in vitro. All receptors derive from a human donor who had recovered from COVID-19.

The chain is built from TRBV27 and TRBJ1-3; a possible D gene is TRBD1 (5 bases). The CDR3 loop spans 13 amino acids. V gave up 5 bases and J gave up 4 bases, with 9 bases separating them. CDR1 and CDR2 from the germline V gene are MNHEY and SMNVEV (reference sequence). CDR3 loop: CASSPGTGNTIYF. The CDR3 bases are TGTGCCAGCAGTCCAGGGACCGGAAACACCATATATTTT.

The chain uses TRBV21-1 and TRBJ1-5. TRBV21-1 corresponds to a pseudogene. CDR3 size: 14 residues. The CDR3 is CASSYDQINQPQHF. CDR3 DNA sequence: TGTGCCAGCAGTTACGACCAGATTAATCAGCCCCAGCATTTT.

In its sample, this clonotype was seen once. The chain carries TRBV5-1 and TRBJ1-1, with 9 bases fitting TRBD1. Trimming took 3 bases from V and 4 from J; bases not matched to a gene: 10. The CDR3 spans 16 residues. Germline values: CDR1 SGHRS, CDR2 YFSETQ. CDR3 nucleotide sequence: TGCGCCAGCAGCTCGGTGAACAGGGGGCAGGGCACTGAAGCTTTCTTT. Its translation is CASSSVNRGQGTEAFF. The full variable domain, rest sourced from reference TRBV5-1 and TRBJ1-1, is KAGVTQTPRYLIKTRGQQVTLSCSPISGHRSVSWYQQTPGQGLQFLFEYFSETQRNKGNFPGRFSGRQFSNSRSEMNVSTLELGDSALYLCASSSVNRGQGTEAFFGQGTRLTVV.

This clonotype was recorded once. The CDR3 sequence: CASSIRGISYEQYF. As DNA, the CDR3 is TGTGCCAGCAGCATCAGAGGTATCTCCTACGAGCAGTACTTC. The chain carries TRBV7-9 and TRBJ2-7; D remains unclear. CDR1 is SEHNR and CDR2 is FQNEAQ in the germline V gene (reference sequence). The ends were cut back, 5 bases at V and 0 bases at J, with 11 bases in the middle. The CDR3 has 14 amino acids. Filled out from reference TRBV7-9 and TRBJ2-7, the complete variable domain reads DTGVSQNPRHKITKRGQNVTFRCDPISEHNRLYWYRQTLGQGPEFLTYFQNEAQLEKSRLLSDRFSAERPKGSFSTLEIQRTEQGDSAMYLCASSIRGISYEQYFGPGTRLTVT.

CDR3 amino acids: CSASFSGLVETQYF. The DNA of the CDR3 is TGCAGTGCTAGTTTTAGCGGCCTTGTGGAGACCCAGTACTTC. J is TRBJ2-5 and V is TRBV20-1, with D perhaps matching TRBD2 (6 bases). V was cut by 3 bases and J by 5 bases, with 16 bases left in between. Germline V CDR1 and CDR2: DFQATT, SNEGSKA (reference sequence). CDR3 size: 14 residues.

This clonotype has just a few counts. The V call is TRBV20-1, the J call TRBJ2-7; D is possibly TRBD1 (7 bases). Germline V lookup: CDR1 DFQATT, CDR2 SNEGSKA (reference sequence). This CDR3 is 12 amino acids long. Between the trimmed V and J ends, which lost 3 bases and 9 bases, there was a span of 15 bases. CDR3 DNA: TGCAGTGCTAGGGCGGGACAGCTTGTGCAGTACTTC. The encoded protein is CSARAGQLVQYF.

This clonotype was detected a few times. The chain is built from TRBV27 and TRBJ2-7, with TRBD1 identical over 8 bases. There are 14 residues in the CDR3. Germline V CDR1 and CDR2: MNHEY, SMNVEV (reference sequence). Trimming removed 5 bases from V and 2 bases from J; junction bases left unmatched: 5. The CDR3 nucleotides read TGTGCCAGCAGTCCGCAGGGGGCAGCCTACGAGCAGTACTTC. It is translated as CASSPQGAAYEQYF.

The CDR3 sequence is CASSLVRDSYEQYF. CDR3 bases: TGTGCCAGCAGCTTGGTGCGGGACTCCTACGAGCAGTACTTC. The chain combines TRBV5-6 with TRBJ2-7, with D perhaps matching TRBD2 (6 bases). The CDR3 has 14 residues. The ends were cut back, 0 bases at V and 0 bases at J, with 7 bases in the middle. Germline assignment: CDR1 SGHDT and CDR2 YYEEEE.

The rearrangement uses TRBV14 and TRBJ2-7, with 8 bases fitting TRBD2. J was trimmed by 6 bases and V by 4 bases; bases with no gene match: 11. The CDR3 has 15 amino acids. Germline values: CDR1 SGHDN, CDR2 FVKESK. CDR3 sequence: CASSPLGAGAGEQYF. The CDR3 DNA sequence: TGTGCCAGCAGCCCTCTCGGAGCGGGAGCGGGCGAGCAGTACTTC.

The rearrangement joins TRBV7-9 to TRBJ1-6, with D uncertain. Germline V gives CDR1 SEHNR, CDR2 FQNEAQ (reference sequence). The V gene lost 7 bases and the J gene lost 14 bases, with 12 bases spanning the gap. The CDR3 contains 11 residues. Here the CDR3 DNA reads TGTGCCAGCAACGCCCGTGGGACCCTCCACTTT. Translated, it gives CASNARGTLHF.

J is TRBJ2-7 and V is TRBV7-8, with 12 bases lining up with TRBD2. The germline V gene has CDR1 SGHVS and CDR2 FQNEAQ. The CDR3 length is 15 residues. With V trimmed by 5 bases and J by 6 bases, 8 bases remained unmatched. The CDR3 here is CASSPRLAGAVEQYF. CDR3 bases: TGTGCCAGCAGCCCACGACTAGCGGGAGCCGTCGAGCAGTACTTC.

As DNA, the CDR3 is TGCAGTGCTAGAGATCCGGGGGGGCCGGGTGAGCAGTTCTTC. It yields the protein CSARDPGGPGEQFF. The rearrangement uses TRBV20-1 and TRBJ2-1; 8 nucleotides line up with TRBD2. Germline V gene data show CDR1 as DFQATT and CDR2 as SNEGSKA (reference sequence). The CDR3 is 14 amino acids. Germline trimming cut 0 bases from V and 9 bases from J; bases unmatched to any gene: 7.

This clonotype is medium-sized. This chain connects TRBV15 to TRBJ1-5; D not certain. The CDR3 spans 13 residues. V shed 1 base and J shed 5 bases, with 6 bases lying between them. The V gene's germline CDR1 is LNHNV and CDR2 YYDKDF (reference sequence). DNA of the CDR3: TGTGCCACCAGCAGAGTTGTGGATCAGCCCCAGCATTTT. This gives the protein CATSRVVDQPQHF.

The chain carries TRBV7-3 and TRBJ2-7; D gene uncertain. CDR1 and CDR2 (germline): SGHTA, FQGTGA. Trimming stripped 1 base from V and 0 bases from J, with 10 bases between. There are 15 residues in the CDR3. CDR3 sequence: CASSLSPLSSYEQYF. CDR3 bases: TGTGCCAGCAGCTTAAGTCCGTTAAGCTCCTACGAGCAGTACTTC. Full variable domain (outside the CDR3, taken from reference TRBV7-3 and TRBJ2-7): GAGVSQTPSNKVTEKGKYVELRCDPISGHTALYWYRQSLGQGPEFLIYFQGTGAADDSGLPNDRFFAVRPEGSVSTLKIQRTERGDSAVYLCASSLSPLSSYEQYFGPGTRLTVT.

The chain joins TRBV27 to TRBJ2-7; 8 bases match TRBD2. The V and J ends lost 0 bases and 4 bases, in that order; junction bases with no gene match: 14. This CDR3 has 18 residues. Germline loops: CDR1 MNHEY, CDR2 SMNVEV (reference sequence). The CDR3 region is CASSLSQGSGSFSYEQYF. CDR3 coding DNA: TGTGCCAGCAGTTTATCGCAAGGAAGCGGGAGTTTCTCGTACGAGCAGTACTTC.